This TCR beta chain was sequenced during a study of breast tumors, draining lymph nodes, adjacent tissues. TCRdb called the multiplex PCR reads again in MiXCR, with one record for every CDR3 protein. The sample yields 90,000 to 120,000 distinct CDR3 sequences, approximately 22% seen once. Germline V CDR1 and CDR2: LGHNA, YNFKEQ. Deletions cut 1 base from V and 3 bases from J, with 13 bases between. This CDR3 is 17 amino acids long. Samples came from axillary lymph nodes draining the breast cancer. The gene calls are TRBV4-2 and TRBJ2-6, with D possibly TRBD2 on 6 matching bases. The source material was axillary lymph node tissue. The receptor's source is a female donor with breast cancer. Some clones in this sample may be carry-over from other donors' samples. The CDR3 loop reads CASSQATGAGGANVLTF. The CDR3 nucleotides read TGTGCCAGCAGCCAAGCAACGGGAGCGGGTGGGGCCAACGTCCTGACTTTC.